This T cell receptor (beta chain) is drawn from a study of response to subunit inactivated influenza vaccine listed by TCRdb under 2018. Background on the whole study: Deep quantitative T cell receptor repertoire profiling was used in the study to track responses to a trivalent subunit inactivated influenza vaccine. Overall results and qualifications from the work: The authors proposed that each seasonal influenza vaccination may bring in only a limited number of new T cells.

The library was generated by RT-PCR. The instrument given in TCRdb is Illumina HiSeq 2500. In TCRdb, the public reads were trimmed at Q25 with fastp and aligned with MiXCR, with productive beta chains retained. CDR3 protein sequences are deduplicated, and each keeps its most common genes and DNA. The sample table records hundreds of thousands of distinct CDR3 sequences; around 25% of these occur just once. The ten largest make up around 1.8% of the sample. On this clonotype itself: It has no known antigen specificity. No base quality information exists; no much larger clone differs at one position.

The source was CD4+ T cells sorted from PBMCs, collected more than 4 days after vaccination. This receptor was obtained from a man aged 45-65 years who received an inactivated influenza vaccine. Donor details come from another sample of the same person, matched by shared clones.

The CDR3 protein: CASSYGTGHYEQYF. The nucleotides are TGCGCCAGCAGCTACGGGACAGGGCACTACGAGCAGTACTTC. Rearrangement joined TRBV5-1 to TRBJ2-7; 9 nucleotides in the junction match TRBD1. Per the germline V gene, SGHRS is the CDR1 and YFSETQ is the CDR2. Spanning cysteine to phenylalanine, the CDR3 consists of 14 amino acids. Of the read, only the CDR3 DNA is kept; its 42 bases are in frame from base 1. Trimming takes 3 bases off V and 3 bases off J; junction bases not matched to a gene: 4. The entire variable domain, with the stretches around the CDR3 drawn from the reference TRBV5-1 and TRBJ2-7 proteins, is KAGVTQTPRYLIKTRGQQVTLSCSPISGHRSVSWYQQTPGQGLQFLFEYFSETQRNKGNFPGRFSGRQFSNSRSEMNVSTLELGDSALYLCASSYGTGHYEQYFGPGTRLTVT.